The 31 T cell receptor beta chains presented below share a single source sample, sequenced in a study of T cell changes during pregnancy in multiple sclerosis. Profiling relied on immunoSEQ multiplex PCR, and the TCRdb table lists in-frame clones only, not all of them. The sample contains 17,000 or so clones, 95% to 97% of which appear only once. Sequences were derived from peripheral blood, sampled in the third trimester of pregnancy. The receptor source for this set is a female donor with multiple sclerosis, enrolled in a pregnancy study.

This chain uses TRBV19 with TRBJ2-2, with 7 bases matching TRBD1. This CDR3 spans 15 amino acids. V was pared by 5 bases and J by 0 bases, with 3 bases of the junction left unmatched. Germline assignment: CDR1 LNHDA and CDR2 SQIVND (reference sequence). CDR3 in amino acids: CASSPGQTNTGELFF. CDR3 sequence (DNA): TGTGCCAGTAGTCCGGGACAGACGAACACCGGGGAGCTGTTTTTT.

The chain couples TRBV6-6 to TRBJ2-2; 7 bases map to TRBD1. CDR3 length equals 16 residues. V dropped 6 bases and J dropped 6; count of bases not matched to a gene: 13. CDR1 MNHNY and CDR2 SVGAGI come from the germline V gene (reference sequence). CDR3 loop: CASSLEGAQGAGELFF. CDR3 DNA sequence: TGTGCCAGCAGCCTTGAGGGGGCTCAGGGCGCCGGGGAGCTGTTTTTT.

The chain has TRBV7-2 and TRBJ1-2, with D possibly being TRBD1 (6 bases). V dropped 1 base and J dropped 5 bases, with 11 bases sitting between them. The CDR3 contains 14 residues. Germline CDR1 reads SGHTA; CDR2 reads FQGNSA. The CDR3 DNA is TGTGCCAGCAGCTTAGTTGATACAGGGTATGGCTACACCTTC. This encodes CASSLVDTGYGYTF.

The table lists this clone with a count of one. V gene TRBV2 combines with J gene TRBJ2-7; no clear D gene. The CDR3 runs to 14 residues. Trimming stripped 7 bases from V and 2 bases from J, with 15 bases between. The germline V gene encodes CDR1 SNHLY and CDR2 FYNNEI. This CDR3 reads CASILRDGAYEQYF. Written as DNA, the CDR3 is TGTGCCAGCATTCTTCGAGACGGAGCCTACGAGCAGTACTTC.

The chain combines TRBV11-2 with TRBJ1-3; D perhaps matches TRBD1 (5 bases). Between the trimmed V and J ends, which lost 3 bases and 1 base, there was a span of 10 bases. Germline V gene sequence: CDR1 SGHAT, CDR2 FQNNGV. This CDR3 is built from 15 residues. Here the CDR3 DNA reads TGTGCCAGCAGCTTTCAACAGGAGTCTGGAAACACCATATATTTT. This sequence encodes CASSFQQESGNTIYF.

The gene calls are TRBV19 and TRBJ1-1; the match to TRBD1 covers 9 bases. CDR3 length equals 18 residues. The trim removed 3 bases at V and 4 bases at J, leaving 15 bases unmatched. CDR1 LNHDA and CDR2 SQIVND come from the germline V gene (reference sequence). The CDR3 DNA sequence: TGTGCCAGTAGTATGAAGGCGACAGGGGGAATTGGTAGCACTGAAGCTTTCTTT. It is translated as CASSMKATGGIGSTEAFF.

The chain links TRBV6-1 to TRBJ1-1; 8 bases match TRBD1. Germline assignment: CDR1 MNHNS and CDR2 SASEGT. Germline trimming cut 8 bases from V and 7 bases from J; bases unmatched to any gene: 9. The CDR3 is made up of 13 amino acids. CDR3 region: CASPQQGEGEAFF. CDR3 coding DNA: TGTGCCAGCCCCCAACAGGGGGAGGGTGAAGCTTTCTTT.

CDR3 bases: TGTGCCAGTAGTAGGCGGGGGGGTAGATACAATGAGCAGTTCTTC. Amino acids: CASSRRGGRYNEQFF. The V call is TRBV19, the J call TRBJ2-1; 9 positions agree with TRBD2. The V gene end was trimmed by 4 bases and the J gene end by 4 bases; junction bases not matched to a gene: 5. This CDR3 is built from 15 residues. Germline V CDR1 and CDR2: LNHDA, SQIVND (reference sequence).

CDR3 in amino acids: CASTRGQFSSYEQYF. The CDR3 coding sequence is TGTGCCAGCACTCGAGGACAGTTCAGCTCCTACGAGCAGTACTTC. V is TRBV2 and J is TRBJ2-7, with D possibly TRBD1 on 6 matching bases. This CDR3 spans 15 amino acids. Germline lookup yields CDR1 SNHLY and CDR2 FYNNEI. Trimming shortened V by 7 bases and J by 0 bases, and 16 bases separated the two germline ends.

The chain couples TRBV5-1 to TRBJ1-2; no clear D gene. The germline V gene encodes CDR1 SGHRS and CDR2 YFSETQ. CDR3 length equals 14 residues. The ends were cut back, 1 base at V and 0 bases at J, with 7 bases in the middle. The CDR3 spells CASSLNSANYGYTF. The DNA for the CDR3 is TGCGCCAGCAGCTTGAATTCGGCTAACTATGGCTACACCTTC.

This sequence joins TRBV19 and TRBJ2-1, with D perhaps matching TRBD2 (6 bases). This CDR3 spans 14 amino acids. V was pared by 4 bases and J by 4 bases, with 11 bases between. Germline V gene data show CDR1 as LNHDA and CDR2 as SQIVND (reference sequence). CDR3 coding DNA: TGTGCCAGTAGTAAAATAGGAGGGTACAATGAGCAGTTCTTC. Protein sequence: CASSKIGGYNEQFF.

This rearrangement joins TRBV20-1 to TRBJ1-2; D remains unclear. V lost 5 bases and J lost 6, with 7 bases in between. In germline, CDR1 is DFQATT, CDR2 SNEGSKA (reference sequence). The CDR3 is 10 amino acids. The CDR3 DNA sequence: TGCAGTGCTTCCTTAGATGGCTACACCTTC. It encodes CSASLDGYTF.

This rearrangement joins TRBV11-2 to TRBJ1-1; maybe TRBD1 (5 bases). V lost 6 bases to trimming and J lost 5 bases, with 19 bases between them. The CDR3 length is 15 residues. In germline, CDR1 is SGHAT, CDR2 FQNNGV. The chain's CDR3 is CASSTIGPRGTEAFF. The CDR3 DNA reads as TGTGCCAGCAGTACCATCGGACCCCGGGGGACTGAAGCTTTCTTT.

The chain combines TRBV27 with TRBJ2-7, with D possibly matching TRBD2 (6 bases). The V end was cut by 9 bases, the J end by 2 bases, with 14 bases between. The CDR3 extends over 13 amino acids. The germline CDR1 and CDR2 sequences are MNHEY and SMNVEV (reference sequence). The chain's CDR3 is CASWDSPTYEQYF. CDR3 nucleotide sequence: TGTGCCAGTTGGGACTCTCCCACCTACGAGCAGTACTTC.

The chain has TRBV7-3 and TRBJ2-6; a weak D match, TRBD1 (6 bases). Between the trimmed V and J ends, which lost 2 bases and 2 bases, there was a span of 7 bases. The germline gives CDR1 SGHTA, CDR2 FQGTGA. The CDR3 contains 15 residues. CDR3 DNA: TGTGCCAGCAGCTTAGGACAGCCTGGGGCCAACGTCCTGACTTTC. Translated, it gives CASSLGQPGANVLTF.

This rearrangement joins TRBV20-1 to TRBJ1-6; D possibly corresponds to TRBD1 (5 bases). V dropped 5 bases and J dropped 10 bases, with 9 bases sitting between them. Germline CDR1 and CDR2: DFQATT and SNEGSKA (reference sequence). CDR3 length: 11 residues. As DNA, the CDR3 is TGCAGTGCTCGCAGGGAATCACCCCTCCACTTT. This sequence encodes CSARRESPLHF.

The chain couples TRBV5-4 to TRBJ2-7, with TRBD1 as a possible D gene (6 bases). CDR1 and CDR2 from the germline V gene are SGHNT and YYREEE (reference sequence). This CDR3 is built from 15 residues. V was clipped by 0 bases and J by 3 bases, with 13 bases between them. The CDR3: CASSLEQGSVYEQYF. The DNA for the CDR3 is TGTGCCAGCAGCTTGGAACAGGGTTCGGTCTACGAGCAGTACTTC.

This chain joins TRBV5-1 and TRBJ2-5; a weak D match, TRBD1 (6 bases). The CDR3 length is 14 residues. Germline CDR1 is SGHRS and CDR2 is YFSETQ. Trimming shortened V by 4 bases and J by 2 bases, and 12 bases separated the two germline ends. CDR3 loop: CASSVNRVQETQYF. For the CDR3, the DNA is TGCGCCAGCAGCGTAAACAGGGTACAAGAGACCCAGTACTTC.

The chain recombines TRBV14 with TRBJ1-4; TRBD1 matches at 8 bases. The CDR3 consists of 15 residues. Unmatched junction bases numbered 12, after V lost 5 bases and J lost 10 bases. In germline, CDR1 is SGHDN, CDR2 FVKESK. CDR3 sequence (DNA): TGTGCCAGCAGCACCATTGGACAGGGTATCGGAAAACTGTTTTTT. It specifies CASSTIGQGIGKLFF.

The chain joins TRBV7-2 to TRBJ2-3; D is perhaps TRBD2 (6 bases). The CDR3 is 17 residues long. Germline V gene data show CDR1 as SGHTA and CDR2 as FQGNSA. V gave up 5 bases and J gave up 4 bases, with 22 bases separating them. In nucleotides, the CDR3 is TGTGCCAGCAGCGGCGCCCTCGGGGGAGCACGACCAGATACGCAGTATTTT. This codes for CASSGALGGARPDTQYF.

V gene TRBV10-2 combines with J gene TRBJ2-4, with 12 nucleotides matching TRBD2. With V trimmed by 0 bases and J by 1 base, 10 bases remained unmatched. The CDR3 is 20 residues long. Germline V gene data show CDR1 as WSHSY and CDR2 as SAAADI. CDR3 protein: CASSESGGLAGLGAKNIQYF. For the CDR3, the DNA is TGCGCCAGCAGTGAGTCGGGTGGACTAGCGGGATTGGGGGCCAAAAACATTCAGTACTTC.

In its sample, this clone was seen once. This chain uses TRBV18 with TRBJ2-7, with 9 bases identical to TRBD2. The CDR3 contains 16 residues. Germline assignment: CDR1 KGHSH and CDR2 LQKENI. V lost 3 bases, J lost 0 bases, and 6 bases stayed unmatched. The CDR3 sequence is CASSPSTSGFSYEQYF. CDR3 bases: TGTGCCAGCTCACCGTCGACTAGCGGATTCTCCTACGAGCAGTACTTC. Full variable domain (remainder filled in from reference TRBV18 and TRBJ2-7): NAGVMQNPRHLVRRRGQEARLRCSPMKGHSHVYWYRQLPEEGLKFMVYLQKENIIDESGMPKERFSAEFPKEGPSILRIQQVVRGDSAAYFCASSPSTSGFSYEQYFGPGTRLTVT.

CDR3: CASSPTARGYTF. The CDR3 bases are TGTGCCAGCAGCCCGACAGCCAGGGGCTACACCTTC. The chain uses TRBV7-2 and TRBJ1-2, with TRBD1 as a possible D gene (5 bases). Trimming shortened V by 5 bases and J by 8 bases, and 12 bases separated the two germline ends. This CDR3 spans 12 amino acids. Per germline, CDR1 SGHTA and CDR2 FQGNSA.

The V and J genes are TRBV7-3 and TRBJ1-1, with TRBD1 as a possible D gene (5 bases). Germline CDR1 and CDR2: SGHTA and FQGTGA. V was trimmed by 0 bases and J by 2 bases, leaving 10 bases between them. The CDR3 is made up of 15 amino acids. CDR3 in DNA: TGTGCCAGCAGCTTAACAGGGGAGGTTAACACTGAAGCTTTCTTT. Its protein product is CASSLTGEVNTEAFF.

The CDR3 protein is CASSQGLPYEQYF. CDR3 DNA sequence: TGTGCCAGCAGCCAGGGACTCCCCTACGAGCAGTACTTC. The chain uses TRBV5-4 and TRBJ2-7; possible D gene TRBD2, 6 bases. Germline V CDR1 and CDR2: SGHNT, YYREEE (reference sequence). The CDR3 covers 13 residues. Trimming cost V 4 bases and J 2 bases, with 10 bases left between them.

J is TRBJ1-5 and V is TRBV2; 7 bases fit TRBD1. Per germline, CDR1 SNHLY and CDR2 FYNNEI. The CDR3 is 14 residues long. Germline trimming cut 4 bases from V and 6 bases from J; bases unmatched to any gene: 6. CDR3 sequence: CASSADRYGQPQHF. The CDR3 nucleotides read TGTGCCAGCAGTGCGGACAGGTACGGTCAGCCCCAGCATTTT.

The chain links TRBV25-1 to TRBJ2-7; D might be TRBD2 (6 bases). Germline loops: CDR1 MGHDK, CDR2 SYGVNS. Trimming left V 8 bases short and J 3 bases short, with 17 bases between. This CDR3 is 14 amino acids long. This CDR3 reads CASSGRVGGYEQYF. The CDR3 DNA follows: TGTGCCAGCTCCGGGCGTGTGGGGGGCTACGAGCAGTACTTC.

V usage is TRBV28 and J usage is TRBJ1-4, with 7 bases matching TRBD1. Per germline, CDR1 MDHEN and CDR2 SYDVKM. Germline trimming cut 6 bases from V and 3 bases from J; bases unmatched to any gene: 7. This CDR3 is built from 15 residues. In DNA, the CDR3 is TGTGCCAGCAGCACTGACAGGGCCCCTAATGAAAAACTGTTTTTT. It is translated as CASSTDRAPNEKLFF.

Written as DNA, the CDR3 is TGCGCCAGTCACGGGGAGCTGAACACCGGGGAGCTGTTTTTT. As protein: CASHGELNTGELFF. The rearrangement joins TRBV5-1 to TRBJ2-2, with D perhaps matching TRBD2 (5 bases). V was shortened by 8 bases and J by 1 base, with 12 bases between the two germline ends. Per germline, CDR1 SGHRS and CDR2 YFSETQ. The CDR3 covers 14 residues.

The genes are TRBV27 and TRBJ2-2, with 7 bases lining up with TRBD1. The CDR3 extends over 14 amino acids. The germline gives CDR1 MNHEY, CDR2 SMNVEV (reference sequence). Unmatched junction bases numbered 1, after V lost 0 bases and J lost 6 bases. CDR3 coding DNA: TGTGCCAGCAGTTTATCGCAGGGGGCCGGGGAGCTGTTTTTT. It codes for CASSLSQGAGELFF.

The chain is built from TRBV19 and TRBJ1-1; 9 bases align to TRBD1. This CDR3 region has 16 residues. Germline CDR1 reads LNHDA; CDR2 reads SQIVND (reference sequence). After removal of 4 bases from V and 1 base from J, the junction contained 7 bases not matched to a gene. In nucleotides, the CDR3 is TGTGCCAGTAGTACTCCCGGGGACAGGGAGAACACTGAAGCTTTCTTT. As protein: CASSTPGDRENTEAFF.